The clone carrying this T cell receptor beta chain has at least ten counts. What it recognizes is unknown. The data originate from a study of human T cells and chemical hapten exposure. On the study more broadly: While the approximately 23-week study was under way, patients received diphenylcyclopropenone on the scalp every week. Whole-study results and caveats: TCRs whose frequency exceeded 1 in 1000 remained the same following DPC sensitization. Higher patch test scores went with higher counts of PT1 expanded TCRs.

Documented time point: patch test 2, 6 weeks after DPC sensitization. Treatment: therapeutic diphenylcyclopropenone sensitization with weekly scalp DPC. Individual cDNA molecules in this library carried unique molecular identifiers. TCRdb ran MiXCR on the RACE reads and lists one entry per CDR3 protein. Of a few hundred thousand distinct CDR3 sequences listed, about 6.3% are singletons. V lost 3 bases and J 4 bases, leaving 15 bases between the germline ends. Germline loops: CDR1 SEHNR, CDR2 FQNEAQ (reference sequence). The CDR3 runs 16 residues. The rearrangement joins TRBV7-9 to TRBJ1-4, with D uncertain. The sequences come from whole blood, collected in connection with sensitization to the hapten diphenylcyclopropenone (DPC). The TCR originated in a woman under 30 with alopecia areata. Some clones in this sample may be carry-over from other donors' samples. Here the CDR3 reads CASSFLRADGNEKLFF. Written as DNA, the CDR3 is TGTGCCAGCAGCTTTCTTAGGGCGGATGGTAATGAAAAACTGTTTTTT.